Listed here is a single T cell receptor (beta chain). What it binds is not known. The record originates from a study of T cell responses to AZD1222 COVID-19 vaccine. V gave up 4 bases and J gave up 7 bases, with 17 bases separating them. The CDR3 length is 14 residues. Germline assignment: CDR1 SGDLS and CDR2 YYNGEE. The study's findings and limits: Donors in the cohort were predominantly white British and more often female, and clonal diversity was possibly underestimated. CD4 TCRs linked to vaccination spanned spike, dominating at 160-218 and 743-854.

Only in-frame clones appear in the TCRdb table, and some are missing; sequencing was by immunoSEQ multiplex PCR. The data hold under 130,000 clones, with around nine tenths observed a single time. The source material was peripheral blood, sampled on day 0 of AZD1222 vaccination. This rearrangement joins TRBV9 to TRBJ1-2, with D maybe TRBD1 (6 bases). This receptor was identified in an adult in good health. CDR3 in amino acids: CASSITEDSSGYTF. In DNA form, the CDR3 reads TGTGCCAGCAGCATAACAGAGGACAGCAGTGGCTACACCTTC.